This T cell receptor beta chain was found in a study of T cells after yellow fever vaccination (dated by TCRdb to between 2018 and 2021). General notes on the study: The SMART-Seq v4 Ultra Low Input RNA kit was used to prepare libraries from fractions with low cell numbers. To track T-cell clones before and after primary and booster YFV17D yellow fever vaccination, bulk TCR alpha and beta repertoires were sequenced longitudinally. Blood was drawn at multiple timepoints before and after primary and secondary immunization, with bulk PBMC replicates and cell subsets isolated. Two healthy male donors, one aged 18 to 29 and one aged 30 to 40 years, were included in the cohort. Broad study findings and their caveats: Because only a couple of donors were included in the study, the extent to which the findings can be generalized is limited. Computational filtering was needed because FACS-sorted repertoires could contain abundant contaminating clonotypes from the bulk population. Compared with the primary T-cell response, the secondary T-cell response was weaker but faster, peaking on day 5 rather than day 15. A small share of clonotypes occurred in both CD4 and CD8 compartments, likely arising from convergent recombination. After the booster, most of the clones that had expanded following primary vaccination were detected again (roughly 96% of CD4 and 88% of CD8), which suggests that memory was broadly maintained.

V is cut by 4 bases and J by 2 bases, and the space between the germline ends is 9 bases. In the germline V gene, CDR1 corresponds to SGHRS and CDR2 to YFSETQ. The CDR3 numbers 13 residues from cysteine through phenylalanine. Only the CDR3 DNA is retained, 39 bases long and in frame from the first base. The sequencer was an Illumina NovaSeq 6000. Synthesis of TCR cDNA relied on 5'RACE template switching, a step that introduced a universal primer site along with unique molecular identifiers. cDNA synthesis was primed from both the TCR alpha and TCR beta constant segments. Two PCR steps were used to amplify libraries, with sample barcodes and sequencing adapters being added in the second step. Sequencing of libraries was performed on Illumina HiSeq 2500 (2x100 bp) or NovaSeq (2x150 bp). Under the source paper's analysis protocol: Reads were demultiplexed and collapsed into UMI consensus sequences with MIGEC, and V(D)J alignment was performed with MiXCR. Vaccine-responding clonotypes were defined with edgeR using replicate PBMC samples, requiring FDR below 0.01 and a log2 fold change above 5 up to day 15. Bulk clonotypes were assigned CD4 or CD8 identity according to which sequenced CD4 or CD8 repertoire held them at higher abundance. TCRdb passed the public sequencing reads through fastp at Q25 and MiXCR, retaining productive beta sequences. Every entry covers one CDR3 protein and lists the most common genes and DNA from its rows. Clone size and V and J calls follow TCRdb, not the original study. This sample lists 250,000 to 400,000 distinct CDR3 sequences; roughly 4.3% were detected once. Of the sample, about 22% is held by the ten largest clones.

According to the study, the label for this sample's treatment or condition signals: live attenuated yellow fever vaccine strain. Two biological replicates of bulk PBMCs were collected at each blood-draw timepoint. A standard Ficoll-Paque protocol was used to isolate PBMCs from peripheral blood. RNA was extracted with TriZol from bulk PBMCs, CD4 and CD8 fractions, and dextramer-positive and dextramer-negative fractions. About this clonotype: Its antigen remains undetermined. No much larger clonotype is one base removed from it; base qualities were not supplied.

The sample consisted of PBMCs, taken 5 days after the yellow fever booster vaccination. The sequence was obtained from a man aged 18-30 years who received the YFV17D yellow fever vaccine. Recombination linked TRBV5-1 to TRBJ1-1; too little of a D gene remains to name it. The DNA reads as follows: TGCGCCAGCAGCCAGGAGAGTAACACTGAAGCTTTCTTT. Its protein is CASSQESNTEAFF.